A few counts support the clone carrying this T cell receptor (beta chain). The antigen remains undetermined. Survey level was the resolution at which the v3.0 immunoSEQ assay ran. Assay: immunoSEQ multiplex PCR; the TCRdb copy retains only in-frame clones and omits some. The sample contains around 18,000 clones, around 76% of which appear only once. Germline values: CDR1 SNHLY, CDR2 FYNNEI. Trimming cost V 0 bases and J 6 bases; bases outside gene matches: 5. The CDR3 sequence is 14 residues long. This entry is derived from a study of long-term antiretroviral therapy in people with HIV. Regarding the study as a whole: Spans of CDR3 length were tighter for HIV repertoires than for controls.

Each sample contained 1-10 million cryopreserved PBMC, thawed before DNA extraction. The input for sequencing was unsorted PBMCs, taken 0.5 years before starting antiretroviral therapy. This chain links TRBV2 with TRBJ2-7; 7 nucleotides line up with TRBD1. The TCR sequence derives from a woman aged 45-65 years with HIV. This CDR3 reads CASSEAGDSSEQYF. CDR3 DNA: TGTGCCAGCAGTGAAGCGGGGGACAGTTCCGAGCAGTACTTC.